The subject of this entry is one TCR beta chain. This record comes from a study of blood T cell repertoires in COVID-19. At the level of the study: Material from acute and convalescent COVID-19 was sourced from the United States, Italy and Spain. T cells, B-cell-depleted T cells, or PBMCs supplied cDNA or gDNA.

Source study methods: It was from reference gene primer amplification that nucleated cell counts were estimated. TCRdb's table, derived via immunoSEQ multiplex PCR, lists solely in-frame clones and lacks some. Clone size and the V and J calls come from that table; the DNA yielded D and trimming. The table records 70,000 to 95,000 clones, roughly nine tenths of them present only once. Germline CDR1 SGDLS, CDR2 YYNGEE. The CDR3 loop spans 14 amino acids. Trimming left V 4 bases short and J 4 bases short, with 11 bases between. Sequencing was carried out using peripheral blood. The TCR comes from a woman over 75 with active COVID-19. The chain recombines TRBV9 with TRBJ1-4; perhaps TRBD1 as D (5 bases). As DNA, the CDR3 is TGTGCCAGCAGCCGGGGGACGGTTAATGAAAAACTGTTTTTT. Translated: CASSRGTVNEKLFF.